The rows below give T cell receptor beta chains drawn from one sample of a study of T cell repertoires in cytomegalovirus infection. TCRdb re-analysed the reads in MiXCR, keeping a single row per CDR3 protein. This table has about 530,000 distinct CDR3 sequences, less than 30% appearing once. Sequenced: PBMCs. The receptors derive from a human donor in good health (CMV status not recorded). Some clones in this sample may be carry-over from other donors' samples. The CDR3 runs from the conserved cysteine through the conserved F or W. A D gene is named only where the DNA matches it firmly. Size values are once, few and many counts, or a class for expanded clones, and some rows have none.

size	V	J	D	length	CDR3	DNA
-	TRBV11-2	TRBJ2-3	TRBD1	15	CASSLDRGSADTQYF	TGTGCCAGCAGCCTCGACAGGGGGTCTGCAGATACGCAGTATTTT
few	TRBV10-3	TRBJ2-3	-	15	CAISVGRGFTDTQYF	TGTGCCATCAGTGTGGGCAGGGGCTTCACAGATACGCAGTATTTT
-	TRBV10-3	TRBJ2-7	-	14	CAISDPRVGHEQYF	TGTGCCATCAGTGACCCGCGGGTCGGCCACGAGCAGTACTTC
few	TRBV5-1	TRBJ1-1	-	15	CASSLTGLGDPEAFF	TGCGCCAGCAGCTTAACAGGGCTGGGGGACCCTGAAGCTTTCTTT
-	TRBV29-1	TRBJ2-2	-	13	CSVESGNTGELFF	TGCAGCGTTGAAAGCGGCAACACCGGGGAGCTGTTTTTT
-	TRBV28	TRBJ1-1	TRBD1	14	CASSLDRDMTEAFF	TGTGCCAGCAGTTTAGACAGGGATATGACTGAAGCTTTCTTT
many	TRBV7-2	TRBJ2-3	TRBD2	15	CASLSGGASTDTQYF	TGTGCCAGCTTGTCGGGAGGAGCGAGCACAGATACGCAGTATTTT
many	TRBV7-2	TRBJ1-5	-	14	CASSLASTDQPQHF	TGTGCCAGCAGCTTAGCATCCACCGATCAGCCCCAGCATTTT
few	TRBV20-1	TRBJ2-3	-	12	CSVEYSTDTQYF	TGCAGTGTGGAATATAGCACAGATACGCAGTATTTT
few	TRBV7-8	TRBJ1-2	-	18	CASSLGDYGRGEGDGYTF	TGTGCCAGCAGCTTAGGGGATTACGGCAGGGGCGAAGGGGATGGCTACACCTTC
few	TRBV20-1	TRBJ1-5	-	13	CSAEGSNNQPQHF	TGCAGCGCGGAAGGTTCGAACAATCAGCCCCAGCATTTT
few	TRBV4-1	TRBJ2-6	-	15	CASSQVHSGANVLTF	TGCGCCAGCAGCCAAGTCCACTCTGGGGCCAACGTCCTGACTTTC
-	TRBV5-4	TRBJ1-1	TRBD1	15	CASSRTGFMNTEAFF	TGTGCCAGCAGCAGGACAGGGTTCATGAACACTGAAGCTTTCTTT
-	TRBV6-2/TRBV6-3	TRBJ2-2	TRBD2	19	CASSYGRDYRPSNTGELFF	TGTGCCAGCAGTTACGGTCGGGACTACCGACCCTCGAACACCGGGGAGCTGTTTTTT
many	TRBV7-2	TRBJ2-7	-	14	CASSFATSPREQYF	TGTGCCAGCAGCTTTGCGACTAGTCCGAGGGAGCAGTACTTC
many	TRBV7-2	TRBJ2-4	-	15	CASSLTGPAKNIQYF	TGTGCCAGCAGCTTAACCGGGCCAGCCAAAAACATTCAGTACTTC
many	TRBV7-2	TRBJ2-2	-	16	CASSSPFGGGTGELFF	TGTGCCAGCAGCAGCCCGTTTGGGGGCGGGACCGGGGAGCTGTTTTTT
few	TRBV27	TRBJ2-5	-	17	CASSPGRYAKLQETQYF	TGTGCCAGCAGTCCCGGCCGGTACGCAAAGCTCCAAGAGACCCAGTACTTC
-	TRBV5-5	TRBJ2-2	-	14	CASSSSFEDRELFF	TGTGCCAGCAGCTCGAGCTTCGAGGACCGGGAGCTGTTTTTT
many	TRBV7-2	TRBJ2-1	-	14	CASSLSRQYNEQFF	TGTGCCAGCAGCCTAAGTAGGCAGTACAATGAGCAGTTCTTC
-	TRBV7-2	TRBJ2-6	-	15	CASSSFGSGANVLTF	TGTGCCAGCAGCTCGTTTGGCTCTGGGGCCAACGTCCTGACTTTC
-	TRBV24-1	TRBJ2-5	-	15	CATSDSPRSVETQYF	TGTGCCACCAGTGATTCTCCGCGTTCGGTGGAGACCCAGTACTTC
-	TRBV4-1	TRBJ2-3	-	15	CASSRDPRGADTQYF	TGCGCCAGCAGCCGGGATCCCAGGGGGGCAGATACGCAGTATTTT
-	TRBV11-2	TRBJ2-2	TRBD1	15	CASRGQGSVGGELFF	TGTGCCAGCCGGGGACAGGGGAGTGTTGGCGGGGAGCTGTTTTTT
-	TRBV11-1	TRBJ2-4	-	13	CASSSVGYNIQYF	TGTGCCAGCAGCTCGGTAGGGTATAACATTCAGTACTTC
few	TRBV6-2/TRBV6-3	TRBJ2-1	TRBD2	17	CASSYPLVAGRSGEQFF	TGTGCCAGCAGTTACCCCCTAGTAGCGGGACGGAGTGGGGAGCAGTTCTTC
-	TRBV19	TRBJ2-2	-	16	CASSKNLGANTGELFF	TGTGCCAGTAGTAAGAATCTGGGAGCGAACACCGGGGAGCTGTTTTTT
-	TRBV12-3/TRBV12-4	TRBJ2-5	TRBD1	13	CASSLRQGWTQYF	TGTGCCAGCAGTTTAAGACAGGGGTGGACCCAGTACTTC
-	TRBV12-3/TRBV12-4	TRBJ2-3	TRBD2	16	CASSNGLAGSSGTQYF	TGTGCCAGCAGCAATGGACTAGCGGGATCTAGTGGTACGCAGTATTTT
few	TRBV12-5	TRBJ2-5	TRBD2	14	CASGAGGNQETQYF	TGTGCTAGTGGAGCGGGAGGGAATCAAGAGACCCAGTACTTC
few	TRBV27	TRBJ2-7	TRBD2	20	CASSKKAGLAGGRSSYEQYF	TGTGCCAGCAGTAAAAAGGCCGGACTAGCGGGAGGACGTAGCTCCTACGAGCAGTACTTC
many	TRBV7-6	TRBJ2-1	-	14	CASAKGWGYNEQFF	TGTGCCAGCGCCAAGGGGTGGGGGTACAATGAGCAGTTCTTC
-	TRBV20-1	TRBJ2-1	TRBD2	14	CSATVAGVDNEQFF	TGCAGTGCCACCGTGGCGGGAGTCGACAATGAGCAGTTCTTC
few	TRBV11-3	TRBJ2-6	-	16	CASSLVTGSGANVLTF	TGTGCCAGCAGCTTAGTGACGGGATCTGGGGCCAACGTCCTGACTTTC
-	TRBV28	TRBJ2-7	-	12	CASSPPTNEQYF	TGTGCCAGCAGTCCCCCGACTAACGAGCAGTACTTC
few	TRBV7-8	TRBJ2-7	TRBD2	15	CASSPWTSGRAEQYF	TGTGCCAGCAGCCCGTGGACTAGCGGGAGGGCCGAACAGTACTTC
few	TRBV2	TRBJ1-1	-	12	CASSELALEAFF	TGTGCCAGCAGTGAATTGGCGCTTGAAGCTTTCTTT
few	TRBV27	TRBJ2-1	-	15	CASSLWGGQKVEQFF	TGTGCCAGCAGTTTATGGGGGGGGCAGAAGGTTGAGCAGTTCTTC
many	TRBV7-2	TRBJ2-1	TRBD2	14	CASSPRTRGNEQFF	TGTGCCAGCAGCCCCCGGACTAGAGGCAATGAGCAGTTCTTC
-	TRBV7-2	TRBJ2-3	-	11	CASSLNDTQYF	TGTGCCAGCAGCTTAAATGATACGCAGTATTTT
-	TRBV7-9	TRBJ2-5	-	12	CASRSVQETQYF	TGTGCCAGCAGAAGCGTCCAAGAGACCCAGTACTTC
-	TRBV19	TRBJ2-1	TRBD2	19	CASSMSLAGGLGSYNEQFF	TGTGCCAGTAGTATGTCACTAGCGGGAGGTTTGGGCTCCTACAATGAGCAGTTCTTC
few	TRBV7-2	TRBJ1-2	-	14	CASSFGVTRDGYTF	TGTGCCAGCAGCTTCGGGGTTACGAGGGATGGCTACACCTTC
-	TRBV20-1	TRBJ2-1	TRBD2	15	CSAFISGTHRGEQFF	TGCAGTGCTTTCATTAGCGGGACCCACCGAGGGGAGCAGTTCTTC
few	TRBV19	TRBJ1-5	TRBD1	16	CASQTGRAGSNQPQHF	TGTGCCAGCCAGACAGGGAGGGCGGGAAGCAATCAGCCCCAGCATTTT
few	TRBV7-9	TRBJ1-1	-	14	CASSLTDGNTEAFF	TGTGCCAGCAGCTTAACTGACGGAAACACTGAAGCTTTCTTT
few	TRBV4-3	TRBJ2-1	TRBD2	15	CASSQEAGGYNEQFF	TGCGCCAGCAGCCAGGAAGCGGGAGGCTACAATGAGCAGTTCTTC
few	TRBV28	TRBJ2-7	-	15	CASSLRQGYPYEQYF	TGTGCCAGCAGTTTAAGGCAGGGGTACCCTTACGAGCAGTACTTC
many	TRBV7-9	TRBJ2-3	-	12	CASSSSLGTQYF	TGTGCCAGCAGCTCCTCCCTGGGTACGCAGTATTTT
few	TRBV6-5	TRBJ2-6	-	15	CASSYSGGGANVLTF	TGTGCCAGCAGTTACTCGGGTGGTGGGGCCAACGTCCTGACTTTC
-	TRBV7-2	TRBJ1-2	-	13	CARSLDRLTGYTF	TGTGCCCGCAGCTTAGACAGACTAACCGGCTACACCTTC
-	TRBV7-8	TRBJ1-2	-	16	CASSLASRVLPYGYTF	TGTGCCAGCAGCTTAGCGTCCCGGGTCCTCCCGTATGGCTACACCTTC
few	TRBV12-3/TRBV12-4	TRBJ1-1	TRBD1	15	CASRLSGGKNTEAFF	TGTGCCAGCAGGCTCTCAGGGGGGAAGAACACTGAAGCTTTCTTT
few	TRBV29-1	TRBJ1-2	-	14	CSVEEGARRDGYTF	TGCAGCGTTGAAGAGGGGGCGCGGAGGGATGGCTACACCTTC